The rows below give T cell receptor beta chains drawn from one sample of a study of blood T cell repertoires in COVID-19. Here immunoSEQ multiplex PCR was the method, and the copy in TCRdb shows in-frame clones only, minus some. The sample carries 130,000 or so clones, about 86% recorded once. Source material: peripheral blood. The source is a woman aged 45-60 years who had recovered from COVID-19. The CDR3 runs from the conserved cysteine through the conserved F or W. The order of the fields is D gene, clone size, J gene, V gene, CDR3 DNA, CDR3 protein. The D gene is left open where the match is weak. Clone size is not always given. Where it is, it says once, few, many or a class for expanded clones.

>TRBD1|NA|TRBJ1-5|TRBV19
TGTGCCAGTAGTTTAACAGGGGGGCGATCCCAGCATTTT
CASSLTGGRSQHF
>TRBD1|NA|TRBJ1-4|TRBV7-9
TGTGCCAGCAGTTACGGACAGGGACCTAATGAAAAACTGTTTTTT
CASSYGQGPNEKLFF
>TRBD1|NA|TRBJ1-5|TRBV19
TGTGCCAGTAGTATTACAGGGGATCAGCCCCAGCATTTT
CASSITGDQPQHF
>TRBD2|NA|TRBJ2-3|TRBV4-2
TGTGCCAGCAGCCAAAAAGCGGGAGTCGGAGTCCCAGATACGCAGTATTTT
CASSQKAGVGVPDTQYF
>NA|NA|TRBJ1-1|TRBV20-1
TGCAGTGCTAGTCGAGGGGGGGGCGTCGCTTTCTTT
CSASRGGGVAFF
>TRBD1|NA|TRBJ1-1|TRBV4-3
TGCGCCAGCAGCCAAGATACAGGGGGTAAAGGAGCTGAAGCTTTCTTT
CASSQDTGGKGAEAFF
>TRBD1|NA|TRBJ2-1|TRBV6-5
TGTGCCACTAAACAGGGGGGCAATGAGCAGTTCTTC
CATKQGGNEQFF
>TRBD1|NA|TRBJ2-7|TRBV6-5
TGTGCCAGCAGTCCAACAGGGGGAAGTTCCTACGAGCAGTACTTC
CASSPTGGSSYEQYF
>TRBD1|NA|TRBJ2-1|TRBV2
TGTGCCAGCTGGTGGGACAGGGATGCCCATGAGCAGTTCTTC
CASWWDRDAHEQFF
>TRBD1|NA|TRBJ1-1|TRBV6-5
TGTGCCAGCACTACCGGACAGGGGGCTACCACTGAAGCTTTCTTT
CASTTGQGATTEAFF
>NA|NA|TRBJ2-3|TRBV5-8
TGTGCCAGCAGTATTCCCGCGGGTACGCAGTATTTT
CASSIPAGTQYF
>TRBD2|NA|TRBJ2-5|TRBV18
TGTGCCAGCTCACCCTATAGCGGGAGGGAGACCCAGTACTTC
CASSPYSGRETQYF
>TRBD2|NA|TRBJ2-1|TRBV5-1
TGCGCCAGCAGCTGGGGACTAGCGGGAGGAAATTACAATGAGCAGTTCTTC
CASSWGLAGGNYNEQFF
>TRBD2|NA|TRBJ2-3|TRBV4-1
TGCGCCAGCAGCCAAGTGACTAGCGGGCGGGGGTCATCAGATACGCAGTATTTT
CASSQVTSGRGSSDTQYF
>NA|once|TRBJ1-4|TRBV19
TGTGCCAGTGTGGTACGGGGTGCAACTAATGAAAAACTGTTTTTT
CASVVRGATNEKLFF
>NA|NA|TRBJ2-7|TRBV12-3/TRBV12-4
TGTGCCAGCAGCTACGGAGCGGTCGAGCAGTACTTC
CASSYGAVEQYF
>NA|NA|TRBJ1-5|TRBV6-2/TRBV6-3
TGTGCCAGCAGTTACGGGGGAGGAAGCAATCAGCCCCAGCATTTT
CASSYGGGSNQPQHF
>NA|NA|TRBJ2-7|TRBV5-4
TGTGCGTACCTTGATGCCAGCTACGAGCAGTACTTC
CAYLDASYEQYF
>NA|few|TRBJ1-2|TRBV6-5
TGTGCCAGCAGTACACAGGGAGTCACGTTGGACACCTTC
CASSTQGVTLDTF
>TRBD1|NA|TRBJ1-4|TRBV5-1
TGCGCCAGCAGCTTGAGAGGGACAGGGGAAGAAAAACTGTTTTTT
CASSLRGTGEEKLFF
>TRBD2|NA|TRBJ2-5|TRBV10-1
TGCGCCAGCAGTGATGGGCTAGCGGGGGCCCAAGAGACCCAGTACTTC
CASSDGLAGAQETQYF
>NA|NA|TRBJ1-2|TRBV6-5
TGTGCCAGCAGTCAGGACAGAGACTATGGCTACACCTTC
CASSQDRDYGYTF
>TRBD2|NA|TRBJ2-7|TRBV7-2
TGTGCCAGCAGCCCCGGGACTAGCGTTGGCGAGCAGTACTTC
CASSPGTSVGEQYF
>NA|NA|TRBJ2-7|TRBV6-2/TRBV6-3
TGTGCCAGCAGTTACCGGGGACACTACGAGCAGTACTTC
CASSYRGHYEQYF
>NA|NA|TRBJ1-1|TRBV13
TGTGCCAGCAGCCCCCCAGGCAGGCCAGGGACTGAAGCTTTCTTT
CASSPPGRPGTEAFF
>TRBD1|NA|TRBJ2-2|TRBV11-3
TGTGCCAGCAGCGACAGGGGGGACGCCACCGGGGAGCTGTTTTTT
CASSDRGDATGELFF
>NA|NA|TRBJ2-7|TRBV3-1/TRBV3-2
TGTGCCAGCAGTTACGACAGGTCTGGAGAGCAGTACTTC
CASSYDRSGEQYF
>NA|NA|TRBJ2-7|TRBV6-5
TGTGCCAGCAGAAACCGGGACTTCTACGAGCAGTACTTC
CASRNRDFYEQYF
>TRBD1|NA|TRBJ1-3|TRBV6-1
TGTGCCAGCAGTGCCTTTTGGCAGGGGGCAGGTGGAAACACCATATATTTT
CASSAFWQGAGGNTIYF
>TRBD1|NA|TRBJ1-4|TRBV7-9
TGTGCCAGCAGCTTAGCAACCGGGACAGGGAATGAAAAACTGTTTTTT
CASSLATGTGNEKLFF
>NA|NA|TRBJ1-6|TRBV6-5
TGTGCCAGCAGTTACGTGGCTAGCACCTATAATTCACCCCTCCACTTT
CASSYVASTYNSPLHF
>NA|NA|TRBJ2-3|TRBV28
TGTGCCAGCAGTTTCCTTAGTGGTACAGATACGCAGTATTTT
CASSFLSGTDTQYF
>TRBD2|NA|TRBJ2-1|TRBV6-5
TGTGCCAGCAGTAACAGCGGGAGGGGCGATGAGCAGTTCTTC
CASSNSGRGDEQFF
>NA|NA|TRBJ1-5|TRBV6-5
TGTGCCAGCCGGTTAGGGAGTCAGCCCCAGCATTTT
CASRLGSQPQHF
>NA|NA|TRBJ1-2|TRBV29-1
TGCAGCGTCACCCATGGGCCGGGGGGTTTAGACTATGGCTACACCTTC
CSVTHGPGGLDYGYTF
>NA|NA|TRBJ2-5|TRBV21-1
TGTGCCAGCGGACAGGGGCGGGAGACCCAGTACTTC
CASGQGRETQYF
>NA|NA|TRBJ1-2|TRBV19
TGTGCCAGTAGTCGTATTCAGGGGCGTGACTATGGCTACACCTTC
CASSRIQGRDYGYTF
>NA|once|TRBJ2-7|TRBV5-4
TGTGCCAGCAGCTCGACTAGTAACTCCGGCGAGCAGTACTTC
CASSSTSNSGEQYF
>NA|NA|TRBJ1-2|TRBV28
TGTGCCAGCAGCCAGACTGTATACTATGGCTACACCTTC
CASSQTVYYGYTF
>NA|NA|TRBJ1-2|TRBV5-1
TGCGCCAGCAGCTTGGGAGTGACAGGATTCTATGGCTACACCTTC
CASSLGVTGFYGYTF
>NA|NA|TRBJ2-5|TRBV24-1
TGTGCCATAGAGGTCGGGGAGACCCAGTACTTC
CAIEVGETQYF
>NA|NA|TRBJ1-1|TRBV5-4
TGTGCCAGCAGCTTTTCCTTGAACACTGAAGCTTTCTTT
CASSFSLNTEAFF
>NA|NA|TRBJ1-6|TRBV9
TGTGCCAGCAGCGTCAATAATTCACCCCTCCACTTT
CASSVNNSPLHF
>NA|few|TRBJ1-5|TRBV5-1
TGCGCCAGCAGCTTGGGGGGAGATGAGCCCCAGCATTTT
CASSLGGDEPQHF
>NA|NA|TRBJ1-5|TRBV20-1
TGCAGTGCTAGAGGCTCTGAATCAGAGCATTTT
CSARGSESEHF
>NA|NA|TRBJ2-1|TRBV19
TGTGCCAGTAGTACCCCACCCCTTTGGTCCGGGACCTACAATGAGCAGTTCTTC
CASSTPPLWSGTYNEQFF
>NA|NA|TRBJ1-4|TRBV13
TGTGCCAGCAGCTTAGAGAGGGAAAGGGTTGCAACTAATGAAAAACTGTTTTTT
CASSLERERVATNEKLFF
>NA|NA|TRBJ2-1|TRBV3-1/TRBV3-2
TGTGCCAGCAGCCAAGCGGGAACGGTCAATGAGCAGTTCTTC
CASSQAGTVNEQFF
>NA|NA|TRBJ1-5|TRBV11-2
TGTGCCAGCAGCTTAACGAGTAACAATCAGCCCCAGCATTTT
CASSLTSNNQPQHF
>TRBD1|NA|TRBJ1-5|TRBV2
TGTGCCAGCAGGATGACAGGGGCGAGCAATCAGCCCCAGCATTTT
CASRMTGASNQPQHF
>TRBD2|NA|TRBJ2-1|TRBV9
TGTGCCAGCAGCGTAGCAGCTAGCGGGAGGCGGTCCTCCTACAATGAGCAGTTCTTC
CASSVAASGRRSSYNEQFF
>TRBD1|NA|TRBJ1-1|TRBV18
TGTGCCAGCTCCCCGGGACAGGGGACGAACACTGAAGCTTTCTTT
CASSPGQGTNTEAFF
>TRBD1|NA|TRBJ1-5|TRBV19
TGTGCCAGTAGTACCACAGGGGTCGGTCAGCCCCAGCATTTT
CASSTTGVGQPQHF
>NA|NA|TRBJ2-1|TRBV11-2
TGTGCCAGCAGCTTAGCGGGAGCGGAGGTTAATGAGCAGTTCTTC
CASSLAGAEVNEQFF
>TRBD1|NA|TRBJ1-2|TRBV16
TGTGCCAGCAGCCGACAGGGATCAATTAACTATGGCTACACCTTC
CASSRQGSINYGYTF
>NA|few|TRBJ1-1|TRBV6-2/TRBV6-3
TGTGCCAGCAGTGGGGAAGGGCGGGACACTGAAGCTTTCTTT
CASSGEGRDTEAFF
>NA|few|TRBJ2-1|TRBV5-4
TGTGCCAGCAGCTTGCCGGGATCAGGCTACAATGAGCAGTTCTTC
CASSLPGSGYNEQFF
>TRBD2|NA|TRBJ2-1|TRBV6-1
TGTGCCAGCAGTGAATGGGGGGGGTCCTACAATGAGCAGTTCTTC
CASSEWGGSYNEQFF
>NA|NA|TRBJ1-1|TRBV19
TGTGCCAGTAGTATACCCCAGACAGGAATAAACACTGAAGCTTTCTTT
CASSIPQTGINTEAFF